This T cell receptor (beta chain) is from a study of CD8 T cells in Susac syndrome. TEMRA cells were FACS-enriched, while CD8+ and CD4+ T cells were negatively isolated. Random hexamers were used to reverse transcribe roughly 0.5 to 1 ug of RNA. TCRdb redid the calling of the immunoSEQ multiplex PCR reads with MiXCR, one entry per CDR3 protein. The data hold 55,000 to 85,000 distinct CDR3 sequences, with 95% to 96% observed a single time. Trimming took off 1 base at V and 10 bases at J, with 13 bases between the two ends. The CDR3 runs to 14 residues. Germline values: CDR1 LGHDT, CDR2 YNNKEL (reference sequence).

This chain joins TRBV3-1 and TRBJ1-4; no firm D call. Specimen: CD4+ T cells from PBMCs. The sequence was obtained from a human donor with multiple sclerosis. CDR3 protein: CASSQVSTSGKLFF. The DNA for the CDR3 is TGTGCCAGCAGCCAAGTGTCAACGTCTGGAAAACTGTTTTTT.